This T cell receptor (beta chain) was recorded in a study of T-cell reconstitution after alpha-beta-depleted transplantation in children. CDR1 SGHRS and CDR2 YFSETQ come from the germline V gene. V trimming: 3 bases; J trimming: 5 bases; junction bases outside the gene matches: 8. The CDR3 runs 15 residues. Unique molecular identifiers were incorporated when the TCRbeta library was constructed. TCRdb analysed the PCR reads with MiXCR anew, one entry per CDR3 protein. The repertoire includes about 590,000 distinct CDR3 sequences, around 13% of them detected once, and 2% to 2.5% sits in the top ten. This TCR was recovered from a male patient between 5 and 17 years old who had a stem cell transplant for acute myeloid leukemia, so the T cells may come from the graft donor. The sample in question was PBMCs, mostly from graft donor cells, obtained 360 days after TCRalphabeta/CD19-depleted stem cell transplant. The chain links TRBV5-1 to TRBJ2-7; TRBD1 aligns across 10 bases. The CDR3: CASSSPGQGLHEQYF. In DNA, the CDR3 is TGCGCCAGCAGCTCTCCGGGACAGGGGTTGCACGAGCAGTACTTC.